Each of the 5 T cell receptor beta chains below was sequenced from the same sample in a study of cytomegalovirus exposure and HLA in healthy donors. Primers: 60 Vbeta forward and 13 Jbeta reverse. Generated by immunoSEQ multiplex PCR, the TCRdb table keeps only in-frame clones and is missing some. The table has roughly 120,000 clones, 81% seen once; the top ten hold roughly 3.9%. The sample comprised PBMCs. The receptors were sampled from a woman aged 25 to 39 in good health and CMV-seronegative.

The J gene is TRBJ2-1, the V gene TRBV13; TRBD2 is a possible D gene (6 bases). This CDR3 contains 16 residues. Trimming left V 5 bases short and J 0 bases short, with 14 bases between. Germline CDR1 and CDR2: PRHDT and FYEKMQ (reference sequence). For the CDR3, the DNA is TGTGCCAGCAGCCTATCTAGCGTTAGCTCCTACAATGAGCAGTTCTTC. Translated: CASSLSSVSSYNEQFF.

Only one count was recorded for this clone. The junction differs from germline at one of its ends, possibly a read error. The chain couples TRBV7-9 to TRBJ2-1; TRBD2 matches at 12 bases. The CDR3 consists of 15 residues. Germline V gives CDR1 SEHNR, CDR2 FQNEAQ (reference sequence). The CDR3 sequence: CSSSLGLAGTNEQFF. The CDR3 DNA follows: TGTTCCAGCAGCTTAGGACTAGCGGGGACCAATGAGCAGTTCTTC.

This clone was observed a handful of times. This rearrangement joins TRBV10-3 to TRBJ2-3, with 7 bases that match TRBD1. CDR1 is ENHRY, CDR2 SYGVKD, per germline. V trimming: 10 bases; J trimming: 4 bases; junction bases outside the gene matches: 5. This CDR3 has 12 amino acids. As DNA, the CDR3 is TGTGCCACCCGACAGGGTCCAGATACGCAGTATTTT. Translation: CATRQGPDTQYF.

The chain uses TRBV25-1 and TRBJ1-6; D unresolved. The CDR3 length is 13 residues. The V end was cut by 2 bases, the J end by 10 bases, with 9 bases between. Germline V gene sequence: CDR1 MGHDK, CDR2 SYGVNS. This CDR3 reads CASSEPGWSPLHF. For the CDR3, the DNA is TGTGCCAGCAGTGAACCGGGGTGGTCACCCCTCCACTTT. Supplemented by reference TRBV25-1 and TRBJ1-6, the full variable domain reads EADIYQTPRYLVIGTGKKITLECSQTMGHDKMYWYQQDPGMELHLIHYSYGVNSTEKGDLSSESTVSRIRTEHFPLTLESARPSHTSQYLCASSEPGWSPLHFGNGTRLTVT.

This chain joins TRBV18 and TRBJ2-7; D unresolved. V was shortened by 5 bases and J by 5 bases, with 7 bases between the two germline ends. CDR3 size: 11 residues. From germline, CDR1 is KGHSH and CDR2 LQKENI. CDR3 in DNA: TGTGCCAGCTCAAATCTCCACGAGCAGTACTTC. It yields the protein CASSNLHEQYF. Full variable domain (outside the CDR3, taken from reference TRBV18 and TRBJ2-7): NAGVMQNPRHLVRRRGQEARLRCSPMKGHSHVYWYRQLPEEGLKFMVYLQKENIIDESGMPKERFSAEFPKEGPSILRIQQVVRGDSAAYFCASSNLHEQYFGPGTRLTVT.